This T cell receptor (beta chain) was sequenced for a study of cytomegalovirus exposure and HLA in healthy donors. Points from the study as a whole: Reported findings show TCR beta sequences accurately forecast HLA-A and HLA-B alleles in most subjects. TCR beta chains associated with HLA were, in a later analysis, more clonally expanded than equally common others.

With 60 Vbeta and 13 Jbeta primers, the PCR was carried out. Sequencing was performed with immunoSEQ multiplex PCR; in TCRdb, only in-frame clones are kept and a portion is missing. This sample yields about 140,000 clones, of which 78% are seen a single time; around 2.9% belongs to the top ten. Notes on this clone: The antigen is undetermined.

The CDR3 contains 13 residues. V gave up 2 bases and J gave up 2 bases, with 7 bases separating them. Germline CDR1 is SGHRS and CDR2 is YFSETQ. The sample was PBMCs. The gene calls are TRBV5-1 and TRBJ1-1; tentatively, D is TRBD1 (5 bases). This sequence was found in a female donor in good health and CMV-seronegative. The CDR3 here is CASSLQANTEAFF. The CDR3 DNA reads TGCGCCAGCAGCTTACAGGCCAACACTGAAGCTTTCTTT.